The clone carrying this T cell receptor (beta chain) was picked up many times. As yet, its antigen is unknown. At one end, the junction sequence differs from germline, possibly due to a read error. Distinct nucleotide sequences in the sample also encode this CDR3. TCRdb re-called the PCR reads via MiXCR. The table has 25,000 or so clones, 20% to 30% seen once. CDR1 is SGHDT, CDR2 YYEEEE, per germline. The CDR3 has 14 amino acids. This sample is part of a study of metastatic and nonmetastatic thyroid tumors. Turning to the study itself: Samples came from malignant and benign thyroid patients, and repertoires were compared across blood and tumor or nodule tissue.

Thyroid surgery was preceded by no treatment in any patient. Study observations and caveats: A significant increase in TCR beta diversity was reportedly seen in malignant thyroid tumors relative to benign nodules, in blood and tumor.

The rearrangement joins TRBV5-6 to TRBJ1-3; weak D call: TRBD1 (5 bases). The sequenced material came from blood. This TCR was recovered from a female donor with papillary thyroid cancer or a benign thyroid nodule (not recorded which). Some clones in this sample may be carry-over from other donors' samples. The CDR3, as DNA: TGTGCCAGTAGCTTGGGCAGGGTTGGAAACACCATATATTTT. It specifies CASSLGRVGNTIYF. The entire variable domain, with the rest obtained from reference TRBV5-6 and TRBJ1-3, is as follows: DAGVTQSPTHLIKTRGQQVTLRCSPKSGHDTVSWYQQALGQGPQFIFQYYEEEERQRGNFPDRFSGHQFPNYSSELNVNALLLGDSALYLCASSLGRVGNTIYFGEGSWLTVV.